The present entry profiles one TCR beta chain with its context. Other nucleotide sequences from this sample produce the same CDR3. These data belong to a study of T cell responses to AZD1222 COVID-19 vaccine. Data came from immunoSEQ multiplex PCR; TCRdb stores just in-frame clones and leaves some out. The data show about 73,000 clones, about nine tenths seen once. Germline lookup yields CDR1 MNHNS and CDR2 SASEGT. The CDR3 consists of 13 residues. With 2 bases removed from V and 2 bases from J, the gap between germline ends came to 6 bases. This receptor was identified in an adult in good health. The chain couples TRBV6-1 to TRBJ1-2; no clear D gene. Sequencing was performed on peripheral blood, taken on day 0 of AZD1222 vaccination. The CDR3 nucleotides read TGTGCCAGCAGTGAACGACGGAACTATGGCTACACCTTC. It is translated as CASSERRNYGYTF.